These 9 T cell receptor beta chains originate from one sample sequenced in a study of shared T cell receptors in the human thymus. Libraries were prepared by immunoSEQ multiplex PCR; TCRdb keeps only in-frame clonotypes and omits some of them. The table lists roughly 500,000 clones, 78% of them singletons. A further study also used this sample, focusing on human thymus T cells.

The sequencing input was thymocytes. The receptors were gathered from a boy under two years old with a congenital heart defect.

J is TRBJ2-4 and V is TRBV29-1, with TRBD2 matching 8 bases. This CDR3 contains 18 residues. Germline CDR1 reads SQVTM; CDR2 reads ANQGSEA. V dropped 0 bases and J dropped 1; count of bases not matched to a gene: 11. CDR3: CSVEDRGGTKEAKNIQYF. In DNA form, the CDR3 reads TGCAGCGTTGAAGATCGGGGGGGGACCAAAGAGGCCAAAAACATTCAGTACTTC.

This clone came up once. CDR3 sequence reads: CASTPLPGLSSYEQYF. In DNA form, the CDR3 reads TGTGCCAGCACCCCACTCCCGGGACTGAGCTCCTACGAGCAGTACTTC. The rearrangement uses TRBV28 and TRBJ2-7; maybe TRBD2 (6 bases). Germline CDR1 MDHEN, CDR2 SYDVKM. This CDR3 contains 16 residues. The germline V and J ends were trimmed by 7 bases and 0 bases, with 19 bases remaining between them.

For the CDR3, the DNA is TGTGCCAGTGCACAAGGACTAGCCTGGGAGCAGTACTTC. Its translation: CASAQGLAWEQYF. The rearrangement uses TRBV19 and TRBJ2-7; 8 positions match TRBD2. J lost 7 bases, V lost 8 bases, and 10 bases had no gene match. This CDR3 comprises 13 residues. Germline loops: CDR1 LNHDA, CDR2 SQIVND (reference sequence).

The genes are TRBV5-8 and TRBJ2-7, with TRBD1 matching 10 bases. This CDR3 has 14 amino acids. Trimming at V came to 4 bases and at J to 6 bases, leaving 7 bases not matched to a gene. Germline-derived CDR1 and CDR2 are SGHTS and YDEGEE. The CDR3 DNA follows: TGTGCCAGCAGCCCCGGGACAGGGGATGGCGAGCAGTACTTC. Its translation: CASSPGTGDGEQYF.

This clone was picked up one time. The chain employs TRBV13 and TRBJ2-7, with D tentatively TRBD1 (6 bases). Germline lookup yields CDR1 PRHDT and CDR2 FYEKMQ (reference sequence). Deletions cut 5 bases from V and 7 bases from J, with 15 bases between. The CDR3 has 13 residues. This CDR3 is CASSLLGADEQYF. The CDR3 DNA reads TGTGCCAGCAGCCTTCTGGGGGCAGATGAGCAGTACTTC.

The chain employs TRBV5-8 and TRBJ1-2; the D is unclear. Germline CDR1 and CDR2: SGHTS and YDEGEE. The V end lost 5 bases, the J end lost 7 bases, and 12 bases lay between the germline ends. The CDR3 loop spans 12 amino acids. The CDR3 DNA sequence: TGTGCCAGCAGGGGCGGGGATTGTGGCTACACCTTC. Translation: CASRGGDCGYTF.

This clone came up once. The rearrangement joins TRBV7-6 to TRBJ2-2; 8 positions match TRBD1. V dropped 1 base and J dropped 6; count of bases not matched to a gene: 7. Per the germline V gene, CDR1 is SGHVS and CDR2 is FNYEAQ. The CDR3 extends over 16 amino acids. CDR3 sequence reads: CASSLGAGGAAGELFF. DNA of the CDR3: TGTGCCAGCAGCTTAGGGGCAGGGGGCGCCGCCGGGGAGCTGTTTTTT.

The chain joins TRBV5-1 to TRBJ2-7; TRBD1 aligns across 8 bases. Trimming cost V 0 bases and J 2 bases; bases outside gene matches: 7. The germline V gene has CDR1 SGHRS and CDR2 YFSETQ. This CDR3 region has 16 residues. CDR3 nucleotide sequence: TGCGCCAGCAGCTTGGCCATCGGGACAGGAACCTACGAGCAGTACTTC. It specifies CASSLAIGTGTYEQYF.

CDR3 sequence reads: CASTIMGGRTAFF. The CDR3 DNA reads TGTGCCAGCACCATAATGGGGGGGCGCACAGCTTTCTTT. The rearrangement uses TRBV28 and TRBJ1-1; tentative D call: TRBD1 (6 bases). The germline gives CDR1 MDHEN, CDR2 SYDVKM. V lost 7 bases and J 10 bases, leaving 19 bases between the germline ends. The CDR3 runs 13 residues.